This TCR beta chain came from a study of Graves' ophthalmopathy and Graves' hyperthyroidism. About the research overall: Pretreatment peripheral blood was obtained at initial diagnosis. Whole-study results and caveats: Prediction of ophthalmopathy progression reached around 70% sensitivity and 72% to 75% specificity.

Trimming left V 1 base short and J 1 base short, with 10 bases between. The CDR3 has 15 residues. The germline gives CDR1 MDHEN, CDR2 SYDVKM. Amplification targeted the TCR beta CDR3 regions, with RNA transcripts as the source material. HTBI-primed RT-PCR formed the first round, and a multiplex PCR formed the second. TCRdb re-called the multiplex PCR reads with MiXCR, one entry per CDR3 protein. The sample consists of about 480,000 distinct CDR3 sequences, approximately 14% of them appearing once. This clonotype was seen ten or more times. The antigen remains unidentified. This receptor was taken from a woman in her 30s with Graves' ophthalmopathy. The specimen sequenced was blood. This chain uses TRBV28 with TRBJ1-1; D perhaps matches TRBD1 (6 bases). The CDR3 DNA reads as TGTGCCAGCAGTTTATTGGGGGGCAGGAACACTGAAGCTTTCTTT. It encodes CASSLLGGRNTEAFF.